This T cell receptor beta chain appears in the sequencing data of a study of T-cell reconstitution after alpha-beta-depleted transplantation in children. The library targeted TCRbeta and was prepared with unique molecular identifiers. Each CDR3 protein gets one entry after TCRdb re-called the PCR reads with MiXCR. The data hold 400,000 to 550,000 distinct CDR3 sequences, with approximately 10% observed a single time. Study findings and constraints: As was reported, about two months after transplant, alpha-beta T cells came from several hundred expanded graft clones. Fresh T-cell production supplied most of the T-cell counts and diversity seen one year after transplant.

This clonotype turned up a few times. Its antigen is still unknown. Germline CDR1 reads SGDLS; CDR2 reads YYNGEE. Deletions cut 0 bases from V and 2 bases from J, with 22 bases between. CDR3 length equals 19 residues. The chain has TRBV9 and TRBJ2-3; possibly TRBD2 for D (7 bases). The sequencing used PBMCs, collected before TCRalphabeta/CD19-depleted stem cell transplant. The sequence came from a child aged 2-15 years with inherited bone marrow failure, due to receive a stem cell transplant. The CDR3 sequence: CASSVGRGDTGGYTDTQYF. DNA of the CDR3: TGTGCCAGCAGCGTAGGACGTGGGGACACGGGAGGATACACAGATACGCAGTATTTT.